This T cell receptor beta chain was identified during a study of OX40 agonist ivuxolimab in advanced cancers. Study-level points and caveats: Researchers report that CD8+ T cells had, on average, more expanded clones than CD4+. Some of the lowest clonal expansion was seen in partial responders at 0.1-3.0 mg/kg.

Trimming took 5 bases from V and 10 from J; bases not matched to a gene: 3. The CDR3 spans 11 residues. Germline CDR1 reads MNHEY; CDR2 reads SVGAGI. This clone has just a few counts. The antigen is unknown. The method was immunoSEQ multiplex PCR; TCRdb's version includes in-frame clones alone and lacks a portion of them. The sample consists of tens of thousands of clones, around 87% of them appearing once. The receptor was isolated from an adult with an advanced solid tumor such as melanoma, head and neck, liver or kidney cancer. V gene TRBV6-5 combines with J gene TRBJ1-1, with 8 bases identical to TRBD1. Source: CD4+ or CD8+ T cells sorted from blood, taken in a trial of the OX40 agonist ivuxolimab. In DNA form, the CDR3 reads TGTGCCAGCAGTAATGGACAGGGAGCTTTCTTT. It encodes CASSNGQGAFF.